This TCR beta chain came from a study of post-analysis software for immune sequencing data. Broader study findings: Same-batch samples co-clustered strongly by F measure. Compared with controls, patients showed significantly lower normalized Chao1 diversity. Elevated frequency relative to controls characterized roughly five TRBV segments in patients, TRBV5-6, TRBV5-1 and TRBV20-1 among them.

Unique molecular identifiers were present in the TCR beta cDNA libraries. Each CDR3 protein gets one entry after TCRdb re-called the PCR reads with MiXCR. The sample carries about 680,000 distinct CDR3 sequences, roughly three fifths recorded once. About this clonotype itself: As yet, its antigen is unknown.

Germline CDR1 is LGHDT and CDR2 is YNNKEL (reference sequence). J lost 1 base, V lost 2 bases, and 2 bases had no gene match. The CDR3 is 15 residues long. Sequenced: blood. The TCR originated in a girl aged 2 to 9 with multiple sclerosis. The chain employs TRBV3-1 and TRBJ2-5; 9 nucleotides match TRBD2. CDR3 bases: TGTGCCAGCAGCCAACAAGCGGGGGGCCAAGAGACCCAGTACTTC. It encodes CASSQQAGGQETQYF.